The 27 T cell receptor beta chains below come from one sample, sequenced in a study of T cell repertoires in aging, cancer and after chemotherapy. Peripheral blood genomic DNA, not sorted cells or RNA, was the template. TRB rearrangements spanning V, D and J were amplified using mixed TRB-A/B primers. TCRdb fed the multiplex PCR reads into MiXCR, producing one record per CDR3 protein. The sample yields thousands of distinct CDR3 sequences, about two fifths seen once. Specimen: blood. Receptors originate from a human donor with a solid tumor.

The rearrangement joins TRBV6-1 to TRBJ1-1; 10 bases are a match to TRBD1. V lost 6 bases and J lost 11; bases outside the gene matches: 9. The germline CDR1 and CDR2 sequences are MNHNS and SASEGT. The length of the CDR3 is 13 residues. CDR3 amino acids: CASRSDRGRGAFF. The CDR3 DNA reads as TGTGCCAGCAGGAGTGACAGGGGGCGCGGGGCTTTCTTT.

This clonotype is labeled as medium-sized. The rearrangement links TRBV15 to TRBJ2-2; TRBD1 agrees at 9 bases. CDR1 and CDR2 (germline): LNHNV, YYDKDF (reference sequence). V trimming: 3 bases; J trimming: 8 bases; junction bases outside the gene matches: 4. The CDR3 totals 14 residues. The CDR3 loop is CATSRGQGEGELFF. The CDR3 DNA sequence: TGTGCCACCAGCAGGGGACAGGGTGAGGGGGAGCTGTTTTTT.

This clonotype was found a few times. This rearrangement joins TRBV6-5 to TRBJ2-5; a possible D gene is TRBD2 (6 bases). Trimming pared 0 bases from V and 1 base from J, leaving 12 bases between. From germline, CDR1 is MNHEY and CDR2 SVGAGI. The CDR3 consists of 16 residues. In DNA, the CDR3 is TGTGCCAGCAGTTACTCTGGAGGGACCGGCCAAGAGACCCAGTACTTC. Amino acids: CASSYSGGTGQETQYF.

This clonotype was counted between two and nine times. The CDR3 DNA reads TGTGCCTACCGCGTAGGACTCCGAAGGGAAGCTTTCTTT. Its translation: CAYRVGLRREAFF. The chain couples TRBV10-3 to TRBJ1-1; no clear D. The CDR3 spans 13 residues. Germline CDR1 ENHRY, CDR2 SYGVKD. V was trimmed by 11 bases and J by 8 bases, leaving 21 bases between them.

The rearrangement uses TRBV13 and TRBJ1-2, with 7 bases aligning to TRBD1. Germline-derived CDR1 and CDR2 are PRHDT and FYEKMQ (reference sequence). The CDR3 has 13 amino acids. With V trimmed by 5 bases and J by 6 bases, 6 bases remained unmatched. This CDR3 reads CASSTGTAHGYTF. As DNA, the CDR3 is TGTGCCAGCAGCACAGGGACAGCCCATGGCTACACCTTC.

V is TRBV30 and J is TRBJ1-2; unclear D gene. The CDR3 spans 13 residues. The germline CDR1 and CDR2 sequences are GTSNPN and SVGIG (reference sequence). Between the trimmed V and J ends, which lost 4 bases and 8 bases, there was a span of 17 bases. The chain's CDR3 is CAWNDGNVWGYTF. The CDR3 coding sequence is TGTGCCTGGAATGACGGGAACGTGTGGGGCTACACCTTC.

This clonotype has a handful of counts. The chain combines TRBV15 with TRBJ1-2; the match to TRBD1 covers 7 bases. The trim removed 0 bases at V and 2 bases at J, leaving 3 bases unmatched. This CDR3 is built from 15 residues. The germline V gene encodes CDR1 LNHNV and CDR2 YYDKDF (reference sequence). CDR3 nucleotides: TGTGCCACCAGCAGAGACCAGGGACAGAACTATGGCTACACCTTC. Translated, it gives CATSRDQGQNYGYTF.

Details on this clonotype: One end of the junction varies from germline; a read error may be responsible. The chain couples TRBV13 to TRBJ1-4; 7 positions match TRBD1. CDR1 and CDR2 (germline): PRHDT, FYEKMQ (reference sequence). The CDR3 extends over 16 amino acids. Here the CDR3 DNA reads TGCGCCAGCAGCCCAATGACAGGGTCAACTAATGAAAAACTGTTTTTT. Amino acids: CASSPMTGSTNEKLFF.

There are a few counts of this clonotype. The chain links TRBV11-3 to TRBJ2-6; a weak D match, TRBD2 (5 bases). CDR1 and CDR2 (germline): SGHNT, YENEEA. V lost 8 bases and J lost 2, with 7 bases in between. The CDR3 contains 13 residues. CDR3 coding DNA: TGTGCCAGCGGGAGCGCTGGGGCCAACGTCCTGACTTTC. Its protein is CASGSAGANVLTF.

CDR3 amino acids: CASTRTGQGGGVVGYTF. CDR3 in DNA: TGTGCCAGCACCCGAACGGGACAGGGAGGTGGTGTGGTTGGCTACACCTTC. V is TRBV27 and J is TRBJ1-2; TRBD1 matches 9 bases. This CDR3 has 17 amino acids. The V and J ends lost 7 bases and 7 bases, in that order; junction bases with no gene match: 19. Germline loops: CDR1 MNHEY, CDR2 SMNVEV (reference sequence).

The V call is TRBV6-1, the J call TRBJ2-7, with 7 bases identical to TRBD1. Germline V gene sequence: CDR1 MNHNS, CDR2 SASEGT. There are 14 residues in the CDR3. The V gene end was trimmed by 5 bases and the J gene end by 5 bases; junction bases not matched to a gene: 9. The DNA of the CDR3 is TGTGCCAGCAGTAACAGGGGACCCCAGGACGAGCAGTACTTC. Translated: CASSNRGPQDEQYF.

This rearrangement joins TRBV10-3 to TRBJ2-1; 10 bases are shared with TRBD2. This CDR3 region has 16 residues. Trimming at V came to 0 bases and at J to 3 bases, leaving 2 bases not matched to a gene. The V gene's germline CDR1 is ENHRY and CDR2 SYGVKD. CDR3 region: CAISESLAGVYNEQFF. The CDR3 DNA sequence: TGTGCCATCAGTGAGTCCCTAGCGGGAGTCTACAATGAGCAGTTCTTC.

This clonotype was counted only a few times. The rearrangement uses TRBV5-4 and TRBJ2-2, with 12 bases fitting TRBD2. This CDR3 contains 18 residues. V lost 0 bases to trimming and J lost 3 bases; unmatched junction nucleotides: 6. Germline CDR1 and CDR2: SGHNT and YYREEE (reference sequence). For the CDR3, the DNA is TGTGCCAGCAGCTTGGTATTGACTAGCGGGAGAGACACCGGGGAGCTGTTTTTT. Its translation is CASSLVLTSGRDTGELFF.

The V call is TRBV29-1, the J call TRBJ1-1, with 9 bases aligning to TRBD1. The junction had 5 bases not matched to a gene; V was cut back by 7 bases and J by 5 bases. Germline values: CDR1 SQVTM, CDR2 ANQGSEA. The CDR3 covers 12 residues. CDR3 sequence (DNA): TGCAGCGCGGGACAGGGCCCAACTGAAGCTTTCTTT. Translating it yields CSAGQGPTEAFF. Full variable domain (outside the CDR3, taken from reference TRBV29-1 and TRBJ1-1): SAVISQKPSRDICQRGTSLTIQCQVDSQVTMMFWYRQQPGQSLTLIATANQGSEATYESGFVIDKFPISRPNLTFSTLTVSNMSPEDSSIYLCSAGQGPTEAFFGQGTRLTVV.

This chain connects TRBV5-4 to TRBJ2-3; D uncertain. CDR3 length: 13 amino acids. Per germline, CDR1 SGHNT and CDR2 YYREEE (reference sequence). V was clipped by 0 bases and J by 14 bases, with 16 bases between them. The CDR3 region is CASSLVSGLGLYF. CDR3 nucleotides: TGTGCCAGCAGCTTGGTATCCGGATTAGGCTTGTATTTT.

This chain connects TRBV20-1 to TRBJ2-7; D may be TRBD2 (6 bases). Germline CDR1 reads DFQATT; CDR2 reads SNEGSKA (reference sequence). The ends were cut back, 5 bases at V and 6 bases at J, with 11 bases in the middle. This CDR3 contains 11 residues. CDR3 loop: CSAALRGEQYF. The CDR3 nucleotides read TGCAGTGCTGCCCTGCGGGGCGAGCAGTACTTC.

This clonotype appeared a few times. V and J are TRBV19 and TRBJ2-1; 10 positions agree with TRBD1. CDR1 is LNHDA, CDR2 SQIVND, per germline (reference sequence). V shed 4 bases and J 2 bases; nucleotides not matched to a gene: 5. This CDR3 contains 16 residues. The CDR3 DNA follows: TGTGCCAGTAGTACGTTAGGACAGGGGGCCTACAATGAGCAGTTCTTC. It translates to CASSTLGQGAYNEQFF. The complete variable domain, with remaining parts taken from reference TRBV19 and TRBJ2-1, reads DGGITQSPKYLFRKEGQNVTLSCEQNLNHDAMYWYRQDPGQGLRLIYYSQIVNDFQKGDIAEGYSVSREKKESFPLTVTSAQKNPTAFYLCASSTLGQGAYNEQFFGPGTRLTVL.

The V and J genes are TRBV29-1 and TRBJ1-4, with 7 bases fitting TRBD1. The CDR3 is made up of 12 amino acids. V was clipped by 7 bases and J by 8 bases; unmatched bases: 7. The germline gives CDR1 SQVTM, CDR2 ANQGSEA. Here the CDR3 DNA reads TGCAGCGCACTACAGGGGAGCGAAAAACTGTTTTTT. Protein: CSALQGSEKLFF. Drawing the rest from reference TRBV29-1 and TRBJ1-4, the complete variable domain is SAVISQKPSRDICQRGTSLTIQCQVDSQVTMMFWYRQQPGQSLTLIATANQGSEATYESGFVIDKFPISRPNLTFSTLTVSNMSPEDSSIYLCSALQGSEKLFFGSGTQLSVL.

There are a few counts of this clonotype. This chain joins TRBV15 and TRBJ2-7, with 11 bases that match TRBD2. V was clipped by 5 bases and J by 3 bases; unmatched bases: 9. The CDR3 has 16 amino acids. CDR1 and CDR2 (germline): LNHNV, YYDKDF (reference sequence). Here the CDR3 reads CATSGAGTSGIYEQYF. CDR3 nucleotides: TGTGCCACCAGCGGGGCGGGGACTAGCGGCATCTACGAGCAGTACTTC.

The rearrangement joins TRBV4-2 to TRBJ2-7, with D perhaps matching TRBD1 (5 bases). Germline CDR1 LGHNA, CDR2 YNFKEQ. The CDR3 is 12 residues long. V lost 6 bases and J 4 bases, leaving 10 bases between the germline ends. CDR3 nucleotide sequence: TGTGCCAGCAGTCAGGGAAGTTACGAGCAGTACTTC. Translating gives CASSQGSYEQYF.

This clonotype was counted between two and nine times. The J gene is TRBJ2-1, the V gene TRBV15; 8 positions agree with TRBD1. The CDR3 is 15 amino acids. V lost 3 bases and J lost 4; bases outside the gene matches: 5. Germline V gene data show CDR1 as LNHNV and CDR2 as YYDKDF (reference sequence). CDR3 residues: CATSRGQETYNEQFF. CDR3 coding DNA: TGTGCCACCAGCAGGGGACAGGAGACTTACAATGAGCAGTTCTTC.

This rearrangement joins TRBV6-5 to TRBJ2-2, with TRBD2 matching over 8 bases. This CDR3 comprises 13 residues. The germline CDR1 and CDR2 sequences are MNHEY and SVGAGI. The trim removed 6 bases at V and 6 bases at J, leaving 3 bases unmatched. In nucleotides, the CDR3 is TGTGCCAGCAGGTCCGGGGGGGCCGGGGAGCTGTTTTTT. This codes for CASRSGGAGELFF.

This clonotype was detected only a few times. The gene calls are TRBV6-1 and TRBJ2-7, with 8 bases identical to TRBD1. The germline CDR1 and CDR2 sequences are MNHNS and SASEGT. V trimming: 5 bases; J trimming: 4 bases; junction bases outside the gene matches: 16. The CDR3 totals 17 residues. DNA for the CDR3: TGTGCCAGCAGTTCGTGGACAGGGTCTAAGGCGTGGTACGAGCAGTACTTC. This sequence encodes CASSSWTGSKAWYEQYF.

The chain links TRBV19 to TRBJ2-7; the match to TRBD2 covers 13 bases. CDR1 LNHDA and CDR2 SQIVND come from the germline V gene (reference sequence). Trimming removed 2 bases from V and 5 bases from J; junction bases left unmatched: 6. There are 16 residues in the CDR3. The DNA of the CDR3 is TGTGCCAGTAGTATAAATCGACTAGCGGGGGGCCACGAGCAGTACTTC. Translated: CASSINRLAGGHEQYF.

V gene TRBV12-3 or TRBV12-4 combines with J gene TRBJ2-5, with unresolved D. The CDR3 extends over 13 amino acids. With 4 bases removed from V and 5 bases from J, the gap between germline ends came to 11 bases. Here the CDR3 DNA reads TGTGCCAGCAGTTCAAGATTTCGGGAGACCCAGTACTTC. This sequence encodes CASSSRFRETQYF.

This clonotype came up a few times. The J gene is TRBJ2-1, the V gene TRBV24-1, with 15 bases that match TRBD2. Germline CDR1 and CDR2: KGHDR and SFDVKD. The CDR3 length is 15 residues. V shed 3 bases and J 10 bases; nucleotides not matched to a gene: 3. CDR3 region: CATSDRTSGGEEQFF. The CDR3 DNA is TGTGCCACCAGTGATCGGACTAGCGGGGGGGAGGAGCAGTTCTTC.

CDR3 amino acids: CASSLSRRTNTGELFF. The CDR3 DNA reads as TGTGCCAGCAGTTTGAGCCGGCGGACGAACACCGGGGAGCTGTTTTTT. The chain joins TRBV12-3 or TRBV12-4 to TRBJ2-2; no clear D. This CDR3 has 16 amino acids. Trimming cost V 3 bases and J 0 bases, with 11 bases left between them.